A selection of T cell receptor beta chains follows, all from one sample in a study of T-cell reconstitution after alpha-beta-depleted transplantation in children. TCRdb passed the PCR reads through MiXCR, listing each CDR3 protein once. Seen here are 350,000 to 450,000 distinct CDR3 sequences, approximately 20% observed once, and the top ten hold around 3.9%. The sequencing here drew on PBMCs from the stem cell graft donor, taken from the stem cell graft. The receptors shown here come from a human donor who donated a stem cell graft to a child with acute myeloid leukemia. Each CDR3 is given with its conserved first and last residue. A D gene is named only where the DNA matches it firmly. Size is omitted from some rows. Given values are once, few, many or a class for expanded clones.

>TRBV20-1|TRBD2|many|TRBJ2-4
CSARIVSSGSLAKNIQYF
TGCAGTGCTAGAATTGTGTCTAGCGGGAGTCTAGCCAAAAACATTCAGTACTTC
>TRBV6-1|TRBD1|-|TRBJ2-2
CASTQGASTGELFF
TGTGCCAGCACACAGGGGGCCAGTACCGGGGAGCTGTTTTTT
>TRBV4-3|-|-|TRBJ2-7
CASSQDILGSDSPSYEQYF
TGCGCCAGCAGCCAAGATATATTGGGGAGCGACTCTCCTTCCTACGAGCAGTACTTC
>TRBV27|-|-|TRBJ1-5
CASRGFNQPQHF
TGTGCCAGCAGAGGATTCAATCAGCCCCAGCATTTT
>TRBV20-1|-|many|TRBJ2-1
CSANLAARRRNEQFF
TGCAGTGCTAATTTAGCGGCCCGGAGGAGGAATGAGCAGTTCTTC
>TRBV20-1|-|many|TRBJ2-1
CSARPGSSYNEQFF
TGCAGTGCTAGACCGGGGAGCTCCTACAATGAGCAGTTCTTC
>TRBV20-1|-|-|TRBJ2-3
CSAFPDPDTQYF
TGCAGTGCTTTCCCCGATCCAGATACGCAGTATTTT
>TRBV28|TRBD2|-|TRBJ2-1
CASSPAGGDEQFF
TGTGCCAGCAGCCCCGCGGGAGGCGATGAGCAGTTCTTC
>TRBV27|TRBD1|-|TRBJ1-1
CASSPRDRMNTEAFF
TGTGCCAGCAGTCCCCGGGACAGGATGAACACTGAAGCTTTCTTT
>TRBV3-1|-|-|TRBJ2-1
CASSSNRAAEQFF
TGTGCCAGCAGCTCCAATCGCGCCGCGGAGCAGTTCTTC
>TRBV24-1|TRBD2|few|TRBJ2-2
CATSDFPGLAVWELFF
TGTGCCACCAGTGATTTTCCGGGACTAGCGGTCTGGGAGCTGTTTTTT
>TRBV7-2|-|-|TRBJ2-1
CASSFVGSHNEQFF
TGTGCCAGCAGCTTTGTCGGGAGTCACAATGAGCAGTTCTTC
>TRBV29-1|-|-|TRBJ2-7
CSVKGGSSYEQYF
TGCAGCGTGAAAGGAGGGAGCTCCTACGAGCAGTACTTC
>TRBV25-1|-|many|TRBJ2-1
CASSANGTEQFF
TGTGCCAGCAGTGCTAACGGGACAGAGCAGTTCTTC
>TRBV12-3/TRBV12-4|TRBD1|-|TRBJ2-1
CATRTGADNEQFF
TGTGCCACCCGGACAGGGGCGGACAATGAGCAGTTCTTC
>TRBV7-8|TRBD1|few|TRBJ2-7
CASSLRRDRGYEQYF
TGTGCCAGCAGCTTACGTAGGGACAGGGGGTACGAGCAGTACTTC
>TRBV29-1|TRBD1|few|TRBJ1-3
CSVHADRGIPGNTIYF
TGCAGCGTTCACGCGGACAGGGGGATTCCGGGAAACACCATATATTTT
>TRBV5-5|-|-|TRBJ2-1
CASSLRESYEQFF
TGTGCCAGCAGCTTGCGGGAGTCTTATGAGCAGTTCTTC
>TRBV29-1|-|many|TRBJ1-2
CSVAGNGYTF
TGCAGCGTTGCAGGAAATGGCTACACCTTC
>TRBV20-1|-|many|TRBJ2-7
CSAERQKHEQYF
TGCAGTGCCGAGCGACAGAAGCACGAGCAGTACTTC
>TRBV5-1|-|-|TRBJ2-3
CASRTGDTQYF
TGCGCCAGCCGAACAGGAGATACGCAGTATTTT
>TRBV2|-|-|TRBJ2-5
CASRTGQAPPETQYF
TGTGCCAGCAGGACGGGGCAGGCCCCCCCAGAGACCCAGTACTTC
>TRBV2|-|few|TRBJ2-7
CASRGNGATYEQYF
TGTGCCAGCAGGGGCAACGGGGCCACCTACGAGCAGTACTTC
>TRBV7-2|-|few|TRBJ1-5
CASSLGAKANQPQHF
TGTGCCAGCAGCTTAGGGGCAAAGGCTAATCAGCCCCAGCATTTT
>TRBV28|TRBD2|few|TRBJ2-1
CATSGLAGNNEQFF
TGTGCCACCTCGGGTCTAGCGGGAAACAATGAGCAGTTCTTC
>TRBV29-1|TRBD1|few|TRBJ2-1
CSVEDGAGGMGQYNEQFF
TGCAGCGTTGAAGATGGGGCAGGGGGAATGGGCCAGTACAATGAGCAGTTCTTC
>TRBV11-2|-|many|TRBJ2-7
CASSLNRAYEQYF
TGTGCCAGCAGCTTAAACAGGGCCTACGAGCAGTACTTC
>TRBV4-1|TRBD1|-|TRBJ1-6
CASSPWDSNSPLHF
TGCGCCAGCAGCCCCTGGGACAGTAATTCACCCCTCCACTTT
>TRBV29-1|-|-|TRBJ2-3
CSARYSTDTQYF
TGCAGCGCCCGTTATAGCACAGATACGCAGTATTTT
>TRBV3-1|TRBD1|-|TRBJ1-2
CASSLPGTGLQGYTF
TGTGCCAGCAGCTTGCCCGGGACAGGGCTCCAGGGCTACACCTTC
>TRBV20-1|-|many|TRBJ2-1
CSWGPGSYNEQFF
TGCAGCTGGGGCCCGGGATCCTACAATGAGCAGTTCTTC
>TRBV11-2|-|few|TRBJ2-7
CASSYQGGSYEQYF
TGTGCCAGCAGCTATCAGGGGGGCTCCTACGAGCAGTACTTC
>TRBV20-1|TRBD2|many|TRBJ2-1
CSATRFTGTSGRYNEQFF
TGCAGTGCCACTCGATTTACCGGGACTAGCGGGAGGTACAATGAGCAGTTCTTC
>TRBV29-1|TRBD1|many|TRBJ1-2
CSVENQGTGGWNDYGYTF
TGCAGCGTTGAAAACCAAGGGACAGGGGGTTGGAATGATTATGGCTACACCTTC
>TRBV20-1|-|-|TRBJ2-4
CSAPFPGGGTKNIQYF
TGCAGTGCTCCATTCCCGGGAGGGGGCACCAAAAACATTCAGTACTTC
>TRBV7-6|-|few|TRBJ2-7
CASSSTTGDSYEQYF
TGTGCCAGCAGCTCCACGACTGGGGACTCCTACGAGCAGTACTTC
>TRBV20-1|-|-|TRBJ2-3
CSASEGTPDTQYF
TGCAGTGCTAGCGAGGGTACCCCCGATACGCAGTATTTT
>TRBV29-1|-|few|TRBJ2-2
CSVGNLANTGELFF
TGCAGCGTGGGGAACCTCGCGAACACCGGGGAGCTGTTTTTT
>TRBV6-2/TRBV6-3|-|many|TRBJ2-2
CASNPWRSPGELFF
TGTGCCAGCAACCCCTGGCGGTCCCCCGGGGAGCTGTTTTTT
>TRBV12-3/TRBV12-4|TRBD2|many|TRBJ2-7
CASSPLEREGLSYEQYF
TGTGCCAGCAGTCCCCTGGAGCGGGAGGGCCTATCCTACGAGCAGTACTTC
>TRBV29-1|-|few|TRBJ2-7
CSVAPRGSYEQYF
TGCAGCGTAGCACCCAGGGGCTCCTACGAGCAGTACTTC
>TRBV5-1|-|-|TRBJ2-1
CASSLDGGSYNEQFF
TGCGCCAGCAGCTTGGACGGGGGCTCCTACAATGAGCAGTTCTTC
>TRBV4-2|TRBD2|-|TRBJ2-1
CASSLRLAAHNEQFF
TGTGCCAGCAGCCTCCGACTAGCGGCTCACAATGAGCAGTTCTTC
>TRBV28|-|-|TRBJ2-5
CASRRFRDGETQYF
TGTGCCAGCAGGCGATTCAGGGACGGGGAGACCCAGTACTTC
>TRBV28|-|-|TRBJ2-5
CASSFGGIRGETQYF
TGTGCCAGCAGTTTCGGCGGGATAAGGGGGGAGACCCAGTACTTC
>TRBV27|TRBD2|-|TRBJ2-7
CASRMTSGGREQYF
TGTGCCAGCAGGATGACTAGCGGGGGTAGAGAGCAGTACTTC